This T cell receptor beta chain was captured by sequencing in a study of early T cells in non-severe SARS-CoV-2 infection (dated by TCRdb to the early 2020s). As for the study more broadly: Bulk RNA from unsorted whole blood was used for TCR sequencing, so alpha and beta chains could not be paired.

The method behind the library was 5' RACE. Sequencing relied on a NextSeq 500. To correct for sequencing error and PCR bias, the TCR library protocol tagged individual cDNA molecules with unique molecular identifiers. Both TCR alpha and beta chains were sequenced, and tight co-correlation was observed between alpha and beta sequence abundances in each sample. The paper's data handling went like this. Decombinator V4 was used to annotate TCR sequences for V gene, J gene and CDR3. TCRs were defined as expanded if a significant change between any two time points was detected under a Poisson model with p below 0.0001. TCR abundances were normalised to the total number of TCRs sequenced per sample and expressed as counts per million. MAIT TCRs were defined by TRAV1-2 paired with TRAJ12, TRAJ20 or TRAJ33, and iNKT TCRs by TRAV10 paired with TRAJ18. A search of VDJdb, accessed on 1 November 2021, was run for TCRs annotated to CMV, EBV and SARS-CoV-2, with TCRs annotated for multiple antigens excluded. TCRdb itself trimmed the public reads at Q25 with fastp, ran MiXCR and retained productive beta chains. Each entry merges the rows of one CDR3 protein and shows their most common DNA and genes. TCRdb's processing, not the authors' own work, is the source of the V and J calls. The sample has 65,000 to 95,000 distinct CDR3 sequences on record, 13% to 15% of them singletons. The ten top clones hold roughly 9.8% of the sample.

As regards this clonotype: The antigen it recognizes is unknown. No base-level quality is on record; no much larger clone is a single base apart.

V loses 4 bases of germline sequence and J loses 5 bases, and the interval between the two ends is 8 bases. The CDR3 has 12 amino acids, counting the end cysteine and phenylalanine. The CDR3 DNA has 36 bases and is translated from base 1. Per the germline V gene (reference sequence), SEHNR is the CDR1 and FQNEAQ is the CDR2. This was a case-control study nested in a cohort of healthcare workers in London, UK, who had nasopharyngeal swab PCR tests and blood samples taken every week. Healthcare workers were recruited during the week of the UK lockdown, between 23 and 31 March 2020, and followed weekly for up to about 15 weeks. Here is what the overall study found, with its caveats: VDJdb matching was skewed toward anti-spike CD8 responses, so virus-specific expansions were likely underestimated and private and CD4 specificities were missed.

Sequences were obtained from whole blood. The sequence came from an adult who was a healthcare worker with PCR-confirmed SARS-CoV-2 infection or an uninfected control (not recorded which). The chain employs TRBV7-9 and TRBJ2-5, with no reliable assignment of the D segment. This receptor carries the CDR3 CASSSDSETQYF. The nucleotide sequence reads as follows: TGTGCCAGCAGCTCCGATTCTGAGACCCAGTACTTC.